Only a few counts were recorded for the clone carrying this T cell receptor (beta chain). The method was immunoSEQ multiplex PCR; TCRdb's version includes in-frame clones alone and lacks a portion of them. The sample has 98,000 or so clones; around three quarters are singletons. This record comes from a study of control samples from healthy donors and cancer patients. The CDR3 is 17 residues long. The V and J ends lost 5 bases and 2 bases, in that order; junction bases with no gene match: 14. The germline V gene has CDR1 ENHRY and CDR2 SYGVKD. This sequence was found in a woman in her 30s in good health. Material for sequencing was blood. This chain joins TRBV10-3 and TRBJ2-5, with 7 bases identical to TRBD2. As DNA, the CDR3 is TGTGCCATCAGTACCGGACTAGGAGAACCAGAACAAGAGACCCAGTACTTC. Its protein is CAISTGLGEPEQETQYF.